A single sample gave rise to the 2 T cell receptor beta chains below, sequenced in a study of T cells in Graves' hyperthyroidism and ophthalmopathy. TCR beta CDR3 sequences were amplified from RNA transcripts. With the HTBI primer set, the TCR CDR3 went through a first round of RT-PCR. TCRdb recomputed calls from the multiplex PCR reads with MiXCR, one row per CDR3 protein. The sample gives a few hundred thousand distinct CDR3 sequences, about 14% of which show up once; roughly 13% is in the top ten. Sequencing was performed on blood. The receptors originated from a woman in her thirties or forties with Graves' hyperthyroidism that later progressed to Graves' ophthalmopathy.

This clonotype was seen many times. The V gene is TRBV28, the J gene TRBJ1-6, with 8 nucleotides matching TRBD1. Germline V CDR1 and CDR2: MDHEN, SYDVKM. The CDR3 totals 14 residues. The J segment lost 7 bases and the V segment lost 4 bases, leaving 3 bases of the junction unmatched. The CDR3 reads CASSSGQENSPLHF. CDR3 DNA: TGTGCCAGCAGTTCGGGACAGGAGAATTCACCCCTCCACTTT.

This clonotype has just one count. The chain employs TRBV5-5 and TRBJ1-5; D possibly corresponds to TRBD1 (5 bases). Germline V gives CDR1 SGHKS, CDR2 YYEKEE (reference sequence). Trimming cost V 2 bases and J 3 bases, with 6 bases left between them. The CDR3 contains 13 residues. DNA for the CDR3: TGTGCCAGCAGCTTAGGGGTCAATCAGCCCCAGCATTTT. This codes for CASSLGVNQPQHF.